This is a list of T cell receptor beta chains from one sample in a study of T cells in Graves' hyperthyroidism and ophthalmopathy. TCRdb re-derived calls from the multiplex PCR reads in MiXCR, one entry per CDR3 protein. Of 600,000 to 700,000 distinct CDR3 sequences in the sample, 14% to 15% were seen once. Sample: blood. Receptors originate from a woman in her 40s with Graves' ophthalmopathy. The CDR3 runs from the conserved cysteine through the conserved F or W.

17	TRBV28	TRBJ2-2	CASSGYWTEKNTGELFF
14	TRBV19	TRBJ2-7	CASSKNSQGYEQYF
15	TRBV4-1	TRBJ1-1	CASSLWTGVGTEAFF
13	TRBV27	TRBJ2-6	CASGVSGANVLTF
14	TRBV20-1	TRBJ2-7	CSARDRFDSYEQYF
16	TRBV24-1	TRBJ2-4	CATSDLEGRAKNIQYF
15	TRBV4-2	TRBJ2-7	CASSQAKTGGYEQYF
14	TRBV6-1	TRBJ2-2	CATTGGPNTGELFF
13	TRBV10-3	TRBJ2-5	CAIRLADEETQYF
15	TRBV2	TRBJ2-7	CASNFRDRSSYEQYF
22	TRBV14	TRBJ2-5	CASSQRNLLAGGPLYSQETQYF
14	TRBV6-2/TRBV6-3	TRBJ2-3	CASSYSGGSDTQYF
14	TRBV20-1	TRBJ1-5	CSARQGAGNQPQHF
16	TRBV15	TRBJ2-1	CATSRPGGSSYNEQFF
22	TRBV6-8	TRBJ1-5	CASSPPGGSSTEISSGNQPQHF
17	TRBV18	TRBJ2-5	CASSSSEPDQDGETQYF
16	TRBV7-2	TRBJ2-5	CASSLWTGGAGETQYF
13	TRBV20-1	TRBJ1-1	CSARGGYDTEAFF
14	TRBV12-3/TRBV12-4	TRBJ2-7	CASSQGQGSYEQYF
14	TRBV7-2	TRBJ2-5	CASSLVGSSETQYF
15	TRBV19	TRBJ2-7	CASNQGARGPYEQYF
15	TRBV7-2	TRBJ1-1	CATSIGGTGFREAFF
14	TRBV12-3/TRBV12-4	TRBJ2-5	CASRHRGTVETQYF
14	TRBV13	TRBJ2-5	CASSSTGNQETQYF
13	TRBV6-5	TRBJ1-1	CASSYGINTEAFF
14	TRBV18	TRBJ1-2	CVSSPQDGDYGYTF
14	TRBV7-9	TRBJ2-4	CASQHGQGANIQYF
12	TRBV19	TRBJ2-4	CASSVTSGIQYF
17	TRBV28	TRBJ2-7	CASSLGGPFQGTYEQYF
14	TRBV29-1	TRBJ2-5	CSVGFWDSQETQYF
13	TRBV12-3/TRBV12-4	TRBJ2-7	CASSRDVGYEQYF
15	TRBV6-2/TRBV6-3	TRBJ1-1	CASTRARRGGTEAFF
14	TRBV6-2/TRBV6-3	TRBJ2-5	CASLASRPQETQYF
15	TRBV28	TRBJ2-7	CASSPPGRGVYEQYF
10	TRBV20-1	TRBJ1-2	CSARSQRNTF
15	TRBV28	TRBJ1-2	CASSPRPSGTYGYTF
13	TRBV6-1	TRBJ2-2	CASTSPGTGELFF
11	TRBV28	TRBJ1-1	CTSSFRTEAFF
16	TRBV6-2/TRBV6-3	TRBJ2-5	CASRTLLAGVEETQYF